A single sample is the source of the 22 T cell receptor beta chains below, sequenced in a study of low-dose radiotherapy and immunotherapy resistance in tumors. Time point here: before trial treatment. cDNA synthesis used a TRAV/TRBV-specific primer set for both chains. For amplifying TCRs, the PCR ran for 15 to 20 cycles with Phusion, which was used together with a constant-region primer and the adapter on the V primers. MiXCR was run by TCRdb on the reads, yielding one entry per CDR3 protein. The sample lists 85,000 to 100,000 distinct CDR3 sequences; under 9.5% were seen once. The specimen was PBMCs, collected before treatment. The receptors shown here come from a male donor with prostate cancer.

This clonotype was seen at least ten times. The V call is TRBV5-5, the J call TRBJ2-1; 8 nucleotides match TRBD1. The germline V gene has CDR1 SGHKS and CDR2 YYEKEE (reference sequence). J gave up 7 bases and V 2 bases, and 5 bases lay outside the gene matches. The CDR3 is 14 amino acids. CDR3 coding DNA: TGTGCCAGCAGCTTCGGGGGACAGGTAAATGAGCAGTTCTTC. Amino acid sequence: CASSFGGQVNEQFF.

In this sample, this clonotype turned up many times. The rearrangement joins TRBV5-1 to TRBJ2-7; the match to TRBD2 covers 7 bases. V shed 1 base and J 7 bases; nucleotides not matched to a gene: 5. Per germline, CDR1 SGHRS and CDR2 YFSETQ. The CDR3 is 13 residues long. In DNA, the CDR3 is TGCGCCAGCAGCTTGCGGCTAGCGGAAGAGCAGTACTTC. This codes for CASSLRLAEEQYF.

This clonotype was recorded once. This likely stems from a read error, as it lies one base from a far larger clone. The chain has TRBV6-5 and TRBJ2-3, with 7 bases identical to TRBD2. Looked up from germline, CDR1 is MNHEY and CDR2 is SVGAGI. The CDR3 runs to 14 residues. V was pared by 11 bases and J by 3 bases, with 11 bases of the junction left unmatched. CDR3: CAGGLSGGTDTQYF. CDR3 bases: TGTGCCGGTGGACTATCGGGAGGTACAGATACGCAGTATTTT.

The sample holds many counts of this clonotype. The chain recombines TRBV5-1 with TRBJ2-5, with 7 positions matching TRBD1. Germline values: CDR1 SGHRS, CDR2 YFSETQ. Germline trimming cut 5 bases from V and 4 bases from J; bases unmatched to any gene: 8. The CDR3 has 14 amino acids. CDR3 sequence: CASSQRGGVETQYF. CDR3 in DNA: TGCGCCAGCAGTCAAAGAGGGGGCGTAGAGACCCAGTACTTC. Complete variable domain (other parts from reference TRBV5-1 and TRBJ2-5): KAGVTQTPRYLIKTRGQQVTLSCSPISGHRSVSWYQQTPGQGLQFLFEYFSETQRNKGNFPGRFSGRQFSNSRSEMNVSTLELGDSALYLCASSQRGGVETQYFGPGTRLLVL.

As to this clonotype: The likely explanation is a read error, given a far larger clone one base away. The chain recombines TRBV13 with TRBJ2-2; TRBD2 aligns across 12 bases. This CDR3 is 17 amino acids long. The germline gives CDR1 PRHDT, CDR2 FYEKMQ (reference sequence). Trimming at V came to 11 bases and at J to 4 bases, leaving 14 bases not matched to a gene. The chain's CDR3 is CAGNLLAGGPGTGELFF. The CDR3 region has the DNA TGTGCCGGCAACTTGCTAGCGGGAGGGCCAGGCACCGGGGAGCTGTTTTTT. Variable domain in full (rest from reference TRBV13 and TRBJ2-2): AAGVIQSPRHLIKEKRETATLKCYPIPRHDTVYWYQQGPGQDPQFLISFYEKMQSDKGSIPDRFSAQQFSDYHSELNMSSLELGDSALYFCAGNLLAGGPGTGELFFGEGSRLTVL.

With respect to this clonotype: A far larger clone is off by one base, so a read error is likely. This chain joins TRBV10-3 and TRBJ2-7; D remains unclear. V was clipped by 7 bases and J by 7 bases, with 20 bases between them. Germline CDR1 reads ENHRY; CDR2 reads SYGVKD. The CDR3 is 14 amino acids. In DNA form, the CDR3 reads TGTGCCATCAACAGCAACTACCAATACAATGAGCAGTACTTC. It translates to CAINSNYQYNEQYF.

This rearrangement joins TRBV6-8 to TRBJ2-7; D not resolved. The CDR3 sequence is 14 residues long. V was cut by 3 bases and J by 0 bases, with 9 bases left in between. Germline V gene data show CDR1 as MNHGY and CDR2 as SAAAGT. CDR3 in DNA: TGTGCCAGCAGTTATCGACGCTTCTCCTACGAGCAGTACTTC. Translated: CASSYRRFSYEQYF.

This clonotype was found many times. The J gene is TRBJ2-7, the V gene TRBV18; D might be TRBD2 (5 bases). Trimming shortened V by 8 bases and J by 1 base, and 12 bases separated the two germline ends. The CDR3 is made up of 13 amino acids. Germline V gives CDR1 KGHSH, CDR2 LQKENI. In nucleotides, the CDR3 is TGTGCCAGCGGGGTGAGCGGATCCTACGAGCAGTACTTC. This encodes CASGVSGSYEQYF.

A word on this clonotype: A far larger clone is one base from this, pointing to a likely read error. The chain is built from TRBV3-1 and TRBJ2-7; 14 positions agree with TRBD2. Per the germline V gene, CDR1 is LGHDT and CDR2 is YNNKEL (reference sequence). The CDR3 has 14 residues. Germline trimming cut 3 bases from V and 7 bases from J; bases unmatched to any gene: 2. CDR3 sequence: CASSQTSGRDEQYF. Here the CDR3 DNA reads TGTGCCAGCAGCCAGACTAGCGGGAGGGATGAGCAGTACTTC.

This clonotype was recorded at least ten times. The CDR3 DNA sequence: TGTGCCAGCAGCTTAGACCGGACAGGGAGTCACCGGGAGCAGTTCTTC. Translation: CASSLDRTGSHREQFF. This chain joins TRBV13 and TRBJ2-1; 8 bases line up with TRBD1. This CDR3 contains 16 residues. From germline, CDR1 is PRHDT and CDR2 FYEKMQ (reference sequence). V was pared by 1 base and J by 10 bases, with 12 bases of the junction left unmatched.

About this clonotype: Because the CDR3's place on the DNA is in doubt, the DNA is left out and the CDR3 is given as listed by TCRdb. J is TRBJ2-2 and V is TRBV20-1; TRBD2 is the table's D call, not checked against the DNA. The CDR3 length is 16 residues, termini included. Per the germline V gene, CDR1 is DFQATT and CDR2 is SNEGSKA (reference sequence). The CDR3 sequence is CSASLPGSRTGELFFF.

This clonotype was seen repeatedly, ten times or more. The CDR3 region is CSVVGGGTVSNEQFF. The CDR3 DNA is TGCAGCGTTGTGGGGGGGGGGACAGTTAGCAATGAGCAGTTCTTC. The V call is TRBV29-1, the J call TRBJ2-1; D tentatively reads TRBD1 or TRBD2 (7 bases each). The CDR3 is 15 amino acids. The germline V gene encodes CDR1 SQVTM and CDR2 ANQGSEA. Trimming left V 4 bases short and J 6 bases short, with 19 bases between.

This clonotype showed up many times. The rearrangement uses TRBV21-1 and TRBJ2-3; the table calls TRBD1, which could not be checked here. TRBV21-1 is marked as a pseudogene. The CDR3 sequence is 18 residues long. CDR3 DNA sequence: TGTGCCAGCAGCAACACCCCCCGGGGTAGCGCGAACACAGATACGCAGTATTTT. This sequence encodes CASSNTPRGSANTDTQYF.

This clonotype was found many times. V usage is TRBV28 and J usage is TRBJ2-2; TRBD2 is a possible D gene (6 bases). The CDR3 contains 14 residues. Germline-derived CDR1 and CDR2 are MDHEN and SYDVKM. V was pared by 6 bases and J by 1 base, with 9 bases between. This CDR3 reads CASRDSGNTGELFF. The CDR3 bases are TGTGCCAGCAGGGATAGCGGGAACACCGGGGAGCTGTTTTTT.

Many counts were recorded for this clonotype. V and J are TRBV11-2 and TRBJ1-1; D unresolved. The germline gives CDR1 SGHAT, CDR2 FQNNGV. This CDR3 is built from 14 residues. V gave up 1 base and J gave up 4 bases, with 10 bases separating them. DNA for the CDR3: TGTGCCAGCAGCTTAGGGTTGGGAGGCACTGAAGCTTTCTTT. Translating gives CASSLGLGGTEAFF.

The chain joins TRBV5-1 to TRBJ2-3, with 8 nucleotides matching TRBD1. This CDR3 region has 17 residues. Trimming took 2 bases from V and 1 from J; bases not matched to a gene: 9. The germline V gene encodes CDR1 SGHRS and CDR2 YFSETQ. The CDR3 coding sequence is TGCGCCAGCAGCTTTGCAGGGGGCAGGGTCGGCACAGATACGCAGTATTTT. This encodes CASSFAGGRVGTDTQYF.

There are many counts of this clonotype. J is TRBJ2-5 and V is TRBV7-2; D is perhaps TRBD1 or TRBD2 (5 bases each). Trimming shortened V by 3 bases and J by 5 bases, and 22 bases separated the two germline ends. Germline-derived CDR1 and CDR2 are SGHTA and FQGNSA. The CDR3 is 17 residues long. The CDR3 protein is CASSFSLAVSWGETQYF. The CDR3 DNA follows: TGTGCCAGCAGCTTTTCCCTGGCGGTCTCTTGGGGGGAGACCCAGTACTTC. The entire variable domain, with the rest obtained from reference TRBV7-2 and TRBJ2-5, is as follows: GAGVSQSPSNKVTEKGKDVELRCDPISGHTALYWYRQSLGQGLEFLIYFQGNSAPDKSGLPSDRFSAERTGGSVSTLTIQRTQQEDSAVYLCASSFSLAVSWGETQYFGPGTRLLVL.

This clonotype was detected many times. The chain recombines TRBV20-1 with TRBJ2-2; TRBD2 might be the D (7 bases). CDR3 length: 14 residues. Trimming left V 6 bases short and J 6 bases short, with 17 bases between. In germline, CDR1 is DFQATT, CDR2 SNEGSKA (reference sequence). CDR3 bases: TGCAGTGCCCTTAGGGGGGGGCAGGCCGGGGAGCTGTTTTTT. Protein product: CSALRGGQAGELFF.

This clonotype has ten or more counts. The J gene is TRBJ2-6, the V gene TRBV28; either TRBD1 or TRBD2 may supply D (5 bases each). V lost 2 bases to trimming and J lost 0 bases, with 11 bases between them. The CDR3 covers 17 residues. Germline V gene sequence: CDR1 MDHEN, CDR2 SYDVKM. CDR3 amino acids: CASSLGTISSGANVLTF. CDR3 DNA sequence: TGTGCCAGCAGTTTAGGGACGATTAGCTCTGGGGCCAACGTCCTGACTTTC.

There are many counts of this clonotype. The chain couples TRBV4-3 to TRBJ1-1; a possible D gene is TRBD1 (6 bases). The germline gives CDR1 LGHNA, CDR2 YSLEER. This CDR3 spans 14 amino acids. With 4 bases removed from V and 5 bases from J, the gap between germline ends came to 14 bases. The CDR3 here is CASSLGAGETEAFF. CDR3 bases: TGCGCCAGCAGCCTAGGGGCAGGGGAAACTGAAGCTTTCTTT.

This clonotype was seen repeatedly, ten times or more. This chain joins TRBV7-9 and TRBJ2-1, with 9 positions matching TRBD2. Per the germline V gene, CDR1 is SEHNR and CDR2 is FQNEAQ (reference sequence). This CDR3 is built from 14 residues. Losses at the gene ends were 3 bases for V and 8 bases for J; bases not matched to a gene: 5. The chain's CDR3 is CASSFSGRSYEQFF. As DNA, the CDR3 is TGTGCCAGCAGCTTTAGCGGGAGATCCTATGAGCAGTTCTTC.

This clonotype has just a few counts. The V and J genes are TRBV7-9 and TRBJ2-3, with 10 bases matching TRBD2. The CDR3 spans 15 residues. The germline CDR1 and CDR2 sequences are SEHNR and FQNEAQ (reference sequence). V shed 3 bases, J shed 6 bases, and the junction held 6 bases outside the gene matches. CDR3 DNA sequence: TGTGCCAGCAGCTTTGGACTAGCGGTATCGGATACGCAGTATTTT. It is translated as CASSFGLAVSDTQYF.